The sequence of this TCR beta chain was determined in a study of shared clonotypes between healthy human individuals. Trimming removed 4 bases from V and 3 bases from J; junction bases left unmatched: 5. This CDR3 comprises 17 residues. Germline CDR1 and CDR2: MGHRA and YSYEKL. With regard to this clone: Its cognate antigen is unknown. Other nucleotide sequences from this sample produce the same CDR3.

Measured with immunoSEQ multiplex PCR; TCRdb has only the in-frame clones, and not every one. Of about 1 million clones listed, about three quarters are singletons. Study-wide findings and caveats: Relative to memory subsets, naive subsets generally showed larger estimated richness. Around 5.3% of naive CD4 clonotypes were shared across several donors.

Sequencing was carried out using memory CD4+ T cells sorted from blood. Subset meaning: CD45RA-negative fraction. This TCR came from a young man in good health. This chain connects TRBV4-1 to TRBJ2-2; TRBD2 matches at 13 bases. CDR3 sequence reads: CASSPGLAGADTGELFF. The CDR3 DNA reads TGCGCCAGCAGCCCAGGACTAGCGGGAGCTGACACCGGGGAGCTGTTTTTT.